This T cell receptor beta chain was documented in a study of OX40 agonist ivuxolimab in advanced cancers. This table comes from immunoSEQ multiplex PCR, and its TCRdb copy is limited to in-frame clones, with some not included. This table holds 70,000 to 80,000 clones, about 89% found once. The V gene's germline CDR1 is LNHNV and CDR2 YYDKDF (reference sequence). Trimming pared 0 bases from V and 4 bases from J, leaving 10 bases between. The CDR3 is made up of 15 amino acids. The sequences come from CD4+ or CD8+ T cells sorted from blood, collected in a trial of the OX40 agonist ivuxolimab. The chain carries TRBV15 and TRBJ2-1; no firm D call. This clonotype originated in an adult with an advanced solid tumor such as melanoma, head and neck, liver or kidney cancer. CDR3 DNA sequence: TGTGCCACCAGCAGAGATCGGCACTCTTACAATGAGCAGTTCTTC. Its translation: CATSRDRHSYNEQFF. The full variable domain, its missing parts supplied by reference TRBV15 and TRBJ2-1, is DAMVIQNPRYQVTQFGKPVTLSCSQTLNHNVMYWYQQKSSQAPKLLFHYYDKDFNNEADTPDNFQSRRPNTSFCFLDIRSPGLGDTAMYLCATSRDRHSYNEQFFGPGTRLTVL.